This is a list of T cell receptor beta chains from one sample in a study of shared clonotypes between healthy human individuals. Sequencing used immunoSEQ multiplex PCR; TCRdb keeps in-frame clones, though not all of them. The sample shows around 2,000,000 clones, just under 95% of them seen only once. The source material was naive CD8+ T cells sorted from blood. The receptors here all came from a man in his late teens or twenties in good health. Both conserved end residues are part of each CDR3. The D gene is left open where the match is weak. Rows give clone size only sometimes, using once, few, many, or a class for an expanded clone.

v_gene	abundance	d_gene	j_gene	CDR3nt	CDR3aa
TRBV9	.	TRBD2	TRBJ2-7	TGTGCCAGCAGCGTATCTGACGGGAGGGCCTACGAGCAGTACTTC	CASSVSDGRAYEQYF
TRBV2	.	.	TRBJ1-6	TGTGCCAGCAGCCTAGCCCGACAGGATTATAATTCACCCCTCCACTTT	CASSLARQDYNSPLHF
TRBV7-9	.	.	TRBJ2-7	TGTGCCAGCAGCCCCCCGCGACAGTACGAGCAGTACTTC	CASSPPRQYEQYF
TRBV6-1	.	.	TRBJ2-5	TGTGCCAGCATTAAATACGACGGTCAAGAGACCCAGTACTTC	CASIKYDGQETQYF
TRBV11-2	once	.	TRBJ2-2	TGTGCCAGCCGGGGGAGTTGGTTGGGGGAGCTGTTTTTT	CASRGSWLGELFF
TRBV19	.	.	TRBJ2-7	TGTGCCACTAAGCCCTACGAGCAGTACTTC	CATKPYEQYF
TRBV7-2	.	.	TRBJ2-3	TGTGCCAGCAGCTTAGAGCGCCCAGATACGCAGTATTTT	CASSLERPDTQYF
TRBV29-1	.	.	TRBJ1-2	TGCAGCGTTGAAGACTCAGGGCCCCATGGCTACACCTTC	CSVEDSGPHGYTF
TRBV10-1	.	.	TRBJ1-1	TGCGCCAGCAGTGAGTCCAGGGCAGGCGGTCGACCTTTCTTT	CASSESRAGGRPFF
TRBV5-1	.	TRBD2	TRBJ2-5	TGCGCCAGCAGCCCGGGACTAGCGGGGATACAAGAGACCCAGTACTTC	CASSPGLAGIQETQYF
TRBV5-1	.	TRBD2	TRBJ2-5	TGCGCCAGCCAAAGACTAGCGGGAGTAGAAGAGACCCAGTACTTC	CASQRLAGVEETQYF
TRBV28	once	.	TRBJ1-1	TGTGCCAGCAGTTCCTTAGGGGGGGCGGTGAACACTGAAGCTTTCTTT	CASSSLGGAVNTEAFF
TRBV6-6	.	.	TRBJ1-5	TGTGCCAGCATCGGGGGGAGTCAGCCCCAGCATTTT	CASIGGSQPQHF
TRBV4-1	.	TRBD1	TRBJ1-1	TGCGCCAGCAGCCGGGGCAGGGGGCGGGGGAACACTGAAGCTTTCTTT	CASSRGRGRGNTEAFF
TRBV5-1	.	.	TRBJ2-7	TGCGCCAGCAGCTCTCAGGGCCCTCCCTACGAGCAGTACTTC	CASSSQGPPYEQYF
TRBV27	few	.	TRBJ2-7	TGTGCCAGCAGTTTTTCTGGATACGAGCAGTACTTC	CASSFSGYEQYF
TRBV29-1	.	TRBD2	TRBJ2-5	TGCAGCGTCGAACTCGCTAGCGGTCAAGAGACCCAGTACTTC	CSVELASGQETQYF
TRBV6-1	once	TRBD1	TRBJ1-5	TGTGCCAGCAGGAAGGGACAGCTCAATCAGCCCCAGCATTTT	CASRKGQLNQPQHF
TRBV7-9	.	.	TRBJ2-7	TGTGCCAGCAGCAGCCCGGGACAAGACTCCTACGAGCAGTACTTC	CASSSPGQDSYEQYF
TRBV7-9	.	.	TRBJ2-7	TGTGCCAGCAGCCCGTATCTACAAGGACCCTACGAGCAGTACTTC	CASSPYLQGPYEQYF
TRBV4-2	.	TRBD2	TRBJ2-3	TGTGCCAGCAGCCTCTTCCCCTCAGCGGGGGAACTCACAGATACGCAGTATTTT	CASSLFPSAGELTDTQYF
TRBV9	.	.	TRBJ1-1	TGTGCCAGCAGCGTAGCTGACTTTGACGAAGCTTTCTTT	CASSVADFDEAFF
TRBV6-1	once	.	TRBJ2-1	TGTGCCAGCATAGCGTCGTCCTACAATGAGCAGTTCTTC	CASIASSYNEQFF
TRBV9	.	.	TRBJ2-3	TGTGCCAGTGCCCTAGGGCTTAAAGTATCTGGAGATACGCAGTATTTT	CASALGLKVSGDTQYF
TRBV4-3	.	.	TRBJ1-5	TGCGCCAGCAGCCAAAGGTATGACCCCGGGGAACCCCAGCATTTT	CASSQRYDPGEPQHF
TRBV7-9	.	.	TRBJ2-5	TGTGCCAGCAGCCCCGACTGGCAAGAGACCCAGTACTTC	CASSPDWQETQYF
TRBV5-1	.	.	TRBJ2-5	TGCGCCAGCAGCTTGGCGCAGGGACCGGAGACCCAGTACTTC	CASSLAQGPETQYF
TRBV13	.	TRBD2	TRBJ2-5	TGTGCCAGCAGCTTAGATGGACTAGCCCAAGAGACCCAGTACTTC	CASSLDGLAQETQYF
TRBV5-1	.	TRBD1	TRBJ1-1	TGCGCCAGCAGCCTGGAGGGGGCTTACACTGAAGCTTTCTTT	CASSLEGAYTEAFF
TRBV9	.	.	TRBJ1-6	TGTGCCAGCGGTTCGGACAGTAATTCACCCCTCCACTTT	CASGSDSNSPLHF
TRBV27	.	.	TRBJ2-1	TGTGCCAGCAGTTCGGGGGTAGTAGGCAATGAGCAGTTCTTC	CASSSGVVGNEQFF
TRBV29-1	.	TRBD2	TRBJ2-1	TGCAGCGTGGGGACTAGCGGAGCCTACAATGAGCAGTTCTTC	CSVGTSGAYNEQFF
TRBV7-6	.	TRBD1	TRBJ2-7	TGTGCCAGCAGCTTAGGACAGGGACAGGGGGCATACGAGCAGTACTTC	CASSLGQGQGAYEQYF
TRBV2	.	TRBD2	TRBJ2-5	TGTGCCAGCAGTGAATTGGTTCTAGCGGGAGGGCAAGAGACCCAGTACTTC	CASSELVLAGGQETQYF
TRBV5-6	.	.	TRBJ2-7	TGTGCCAGCAGCCAAGACAGACATTACGAGCAGTACTTC	CASSQDRHYEQYF
TRBV28	.	TRBD1	TRBJ1-1	TGTGCCAGCAGTTGGGACAGGTTTACAGCTCAAGCTTTCTTT	CASSWDRFTAQAFF
TRBV7-8	.	.	TRBJ2-1	TGTGCCAGCAGTTCGACGGGCGGGACCAGCGGTGAGCAGTTCTTC	CASSSTGGTSGEQFF
TRBV19	.	.	TRBJ1-3	TGTGCCAGTAGCCTCAGGGGAGCGTCTGGAAACACCATATATTTT	CASSLRGASGNTIYF
TRBV9	.	.	TRBJ2-3	TGTGCCAGCAGCGTAGAAGGAGCCACAGATACGCAGTATTTT	CASSVEGATDTQYF
TRBV29-1	.	TRBD2	TRBJ2-3	TGCAGCGTTTTGCGGGAGAGCACAGATACGCAGTATTTT	CSVLRESTDTQYF
TRBV27	.	TRBD1	TRBJ1-2	TGTGCCAGCAGTGGACAGGGGAGGGGCTACACCTTC	CASSGQGRGYTF
TRBV21-1	.	.	TRBJ1-5	TGTGCCAGCAGCAAAGGGGCCCCTCCCGGGCCCCAGCATTTT	CASSKGAPPGPQHF
TRBV9	.	TRBD2	TRBJ2-2	TGTGCCAGCCGCGGACTAGCGGGAGAAGCCGGGGAGCTGTTTTTT	CASRGLAGEAGELFF
TRBV15	.	.	TRBJ2-5	TGTGCCACCAGCAGGGACCGTCAAGAGACCCAGTACTTC	CATSRDRQETQYF
TRBV19	.	TRBD1	TRBJ1-1	TGTGCCAGTACTCAAGGACAGGGGTGGACTGAAGCTTTCTTT	CASTQGQGWTEAFF
TRBV5-1	.	.	TRBJ2-1	TGCGCCAGCACACCGCTTGCATTCTCCTACAATGAGCAGTTCTTC	CASTPLAFSYNEQFF
TRBV11-2	.	.	TRBJ2-7	TGTGCCAGCAGCTTAGCTATCGCCTACGAGCAGTACTTC	CASSLAIAYEQYF
TRBV11-2	.	.	TRBJ2-5	TGTGCCAGCAGCTTAGGCTACGAGACCCAGTACTTC	CASSLGYETQYF
TRBV6-1	.	TRBD1	TRBJ2-4	TGTGCCAGCAGTGAAGTGATGGGACAGGGACTAGCCAAAAACATTCAGTACTTC	CASSEVMGQGLAKNIQYF
TRBV27	.	.	TRBJ2-6	TGTGCCAGCAGTTTAATAGGTGTCTCTGGGGCCAACGTCCTGACTTTC	CASSLIGVSGANVLTF
TRBV4-1	.	.	TRBJ1-5	TGCGCCAGCAGCCAAGAGGTTACCCCTAAACAGGAGCCCCAGCATTTT	CASSQEVTPKQEPQHF
TRBV5-1	.	.	TRBJ2-7	TGCGCCAGCAGCTTGGCCTCGGACTTCTACGAGCAGTACTTC	CASSLASDFYEQYF
TRBV11-2	.	.	TRBJ1-1	TGTGCCAGCAGCTTTGGGGGCGAAGCTTTCTTT	CASSFGGEAFF
TRBV6-6	.	TRBD2	TRBJ2-1	TGTGCCAGCAGTACCCAAGGAAGCGGGGGGGTTGGGCAGTTCTTC	CASSTQGSGGVGQFF
TRBV28	once	.	TRBJ1-6	TGTGCCAGCACTCAGGGTGGGAGTAATTCACCCCTCCACTTT	CASTQGGSNSPLHF
TRBV27	.	.	TRBJ1-3	TGTGCCAGCAGTTTATGGCCACCAGACGGCGACTCTGGAAACACCATATATTTT	CASSLWPPDGDSGNTIYF
TRBV5-6	.	TRBD1	TRBJ1-2	TGTGCCAGCACCGTGGCAGGGGGTGGCTACACCTTC	CASTVAGGGYTF
TRBV10-2	.	.	TRBJ2-5	TGCGCCAGCAGTGACGCTTGGGGGGGGCAGAAAGAGACCCAGTACTTC	CASSDAWGGQKETQYF
TRBV13	.	.	TRBJ2-2	TGTGCCAGCTTCCGGCACGGGGAGCTGTTTTTT	CASFRHGELFF